The 25 T cell receptor beta chains reported below all come from one sample, sequenced in a study of shared clonotypes between healthy human individuals (dated by TCRdb to 2018 to 2020). Receptors were amplified or captured by the immunoSEQ multiplex PCR assay. Here the immuneACCESS table is served through TCRdb, limited to in-frame sequences with V and J called. Missing clones are a known gap in these copies; in checked studies unresolved V genes cover under half, and the rest lacks a known reason. This sample lists around 2.1 million clones; approximately 94% were detected once. The leading ten clones occupy roughly 0.13% of the sample. Sequenced: naive CD4+ T cells sorted from blood. The label giving this sample's cell subset or site can be read as: CD45RA+ positively selected. The receptors were sampled from a young man in good health.

The J gene is TRBJ1-1, the V gene TRBV7-2, with D tentatively TRBD1 (6 bases). Trimming removed 3 bases from V and 2 bases from J, with 16 bases in between. This CDR3 has 16 residues. The germline CDR1 and CDR2 sequences are SGHTA and FQGNSA. CDR3 bases: TGTGCCAGCAGCTTTACAGGGAATAAGTTAAACACTGAAGCTTTCTTT. It codes for CASSFTGNKLNTEAFF.

In DNA, the CDR3 is TGTGCCAGCAGTGTGCACACCAGTGAAGCTTTCTTT. Protein sequence: CASSVHTSEAFF. The chain has TRBV25-1 and TRBJ1-1, with D uncertain. This CDR3 contains 12 residues. V shed 4 bases and J shed 7 bases, with 10 bases lying between them. Germline loops: CDR1 MGHDK, CDR2 SYGVNS. Using reference TRBV25-1 and TRBJ1-1 for the parts outside the CDR3, the full variable domain is EADIYQTPRYLVIGTGKKITLECSQTMGHDKMYWYQQDPGMELHLIHYSYGVNSTEKGDLSSESTVSRIRTEHFPLTLESARPSHTSQYLCASSVHTSEAFFGQGTRLTVV.

The chain uses TRBV10-3 and TRBJ2-1; 14 bases agree with TRBD2. The CDR3 extends over 15 amino acids. Germline-derived CDR1 and CDR2 are ENHRY and SYGVKD. V shed 5 bases and J 9 bases; nucleotides not matched to a gene: 6. As DNA, the CDR3 is TGTGCCATCAGTCGACTAGCGGGAGGGCTGAGTGAGCAGTTCTTC. Translating it yields CAISRLAGGLSEQFF.

The chain recombines TRBV6-1 with TRBJ2-7; 7 bases fit TRBD2. CDR1 MNHNS and CDR2 SASEGT come from the germline V gene. The CDR3 length is 13 residues. V lost 4 bases and J lost 6; bases outside the gene matches: 6. The CDR3 region has the DNA TGTGCCAGCAGTGTAGAAGCGGGGTTCGAGCAGTACTTC. Amino acid sequence: CASSVEAGFEQYF.

The chain carries TRBV18 and TRBJ2-2; D is ambiguous. Germline loops: CDR1 KGHSH, CDR2 LQKENI. The CDR3 runs 14 residues. V was cut by 4 bases and J by 7 bases, with 13 bases left in between. Written as DNA, the CDR3 is TGTGCCAGCTCACGTGAAGTGTCCGGCGGGGAGCTGTTTTTT. This encodes CASSREVSGGELFF.

Regarding this clone: This same CDR3 is encoded by further DNA sequences in the sample. The chain links TRBV28 to TRBJ1-2, with 10 bases lining up with TRBD1. The CDR3 length is 15 residues. CDR1 and CDR2 (germline): MDHEN, SYDVKM. V lost 3 bases and J lost 4; bases outside the gene matches: 5. The CDR3 DNA reads as TGTGCCAGCAGTTTGGGGGACAGGGGTTCCTATGGCTACACCTTC. Protein product: CASSLGDRGSYGYTF.

This chain uses TRBV5-1 with TRBJ2-1; TRBD2 matches at 9 bases. This CDR3 region has 19 residues. The V gene's germline CDR1 is SGHRS and CDR2 YFSETQ. V shed 0 bases, J shed 9 bases, and the junction held 19 bases outside the gene matches. The CDR3 DNA follows: TGCGCCAGCAGCTTGGCCAGTGATAGCGGGGGCTTAAGGAGTGGTGAGCAGTTCTTC. This encodes CASSLASDSGGLRSGEQFF. Looking up the rest from reference TRBV5-1 and TRBJ2-1 gives the full variable domain: KAGVTQTPRYLIKTRGQQVTLSCSPISGHRSVSWYQQTPGQGLQFLFEYFSETQRNKGNFPGRFSGRQFSNSRSEMNVSTLELGDSALYLCASSLASDSGGLRSGEQFFGPGTRLTVL.

The chain is built from TRBV28 and TRBJ1-3, with D maybe TRBD1 (6 bases). This CDR3 contains 17 residues. V lost 1 base, J lost 3 bases, and 16 bases lay in between. Germline V CDR1 and CDR2: MDHEN, SYDVKM. The CDR3 here is CASSLSRTATHGNTIYF. The CDR3 DNA sequence: TGTGCCAGCAGTTTATCCCGGACAGCTACTCATGGAAACACCATATATTTT.

CDR3 nucleotide sequence: TGTGCCAGCAGAACTAGCGGGAGAAGCACAGATACGCAGTATTTT. Protein: CASRTSGRSTDTQYF. The chain uses TRBV6-5 and TRBJ2-3; 11 bases align to TRBD2. Germline V gene lookup returns CDR1 MNHEY and CDR2 SVGAGI. The CDR3 is 15 residues long. The J segment lost 0 bases and the V segment lost 6 bases, leaving 2 bases of the junction unmatched.

The DNA of the CDR3 is TGTGCCACCTCGTCCGGGACAGGGTCCTACGAGCAGTACTTC. This codes for CATSSGTGSYEQYF. The rearrangement joins TRBV10-3 to TRBJ2-7, with 9 bases identical to TRBD1. J gave up 1 base and V 10 bases, and 8 bases lay outside the gene matches. The CDR3 loop spans 14 amino acids. The V gene's germline CDR1 is ENHRY and CDR2 SYGVKD.

The chain joins TRBV30 to TRBJ2-3; D may correspond to TRBD1 or TRBD2 (5 bases each). This CDR3 region has 15 residues. The V gene lost 2 bases and the J gene lost 0 bases, with 12 bases spanning the gap. Germline CDR1 is GTSNPN and CDR2 is SVGIG (reference sequence). CDR3 coding DNA: TGTGCCTGGAGTAAGAGGGGACCTAGCACAGATACGCAGTATTTT. Translating it yields CAWSKRGPSTDTQYF.

This clone has just one count. The CDR3 DNA reads as TGCGCCAGCAGCTTGGAAGGGCTCGGAAACATTCAGTACTTC. Amino acid sequence: CASSLEGLGNIQYF. This chain connects TRBV5-1 to TRBJ2-4; no reliable D call. The CDR3 runs 14 residues. CDR1 SGHRS and CDR2 YFSETQ come from the germline V gene. The ends were cut back, 0 bases at V and 6 bases at J, with 10 bases in the middle.

With respect to this clone: At one boundary the junction diverges from the germline segment, which might be a read error. The chain is built from TRBV6-1 and TRBJ2-2; a possible D gene is TRBD2 (5 bases). This CDR3 spans 15 amino acids. Per germline, CDR1 MNHNS and CDR2 SASEGT. CDR3 in amino acids: CASSETQVNTGELLF. The DNA for the CDR3 is TGTGCCAGCAGTGAAACCCAGGTTAACACCGGGGAGCTGCTTTTT.

V usage is TRBV5-8 and J usage is TRBJ2-2; unclear D gene. V shed 1 base and J shed 5 bases, with 9 bases lying between them. The CDR3 has 14 amino acids. Germline V gene sequence: CDR1 SGHTS, CDR2 YDEGEE. CDR3 sequence: CASSLSRRTGELFF. The CDR3 bases are TGTGCCAGCAGCTTGTCCCGAAGGACCGGGGAGCTGTTTTTT. The full variable domain, completed using reference TRBV5-8 and TRBJ2-2, is EAGVTQSPTHLIKTRGQQATLRCSPISGHTSVYWYQQALGLGLQFLLWYDEGEERNRGNFPPRFSGRQFPNYSSELNVNALELEDSALYLCASSLSRRTGELFFGEGSRLTVL.

The V gene is TRBV11-2, the J gene TRBJ1-1; D gene unclear. With 3 bases removed from V and 3 bases from J, the gap between germline ends came to 8 bases. Germline V gene data show CDR1 as SGHAT and CDR2 as FQNNGV. The CDR3 has 13 amino acids. The CDR3 loop is CASSFREHTEAFF. The CDR3 DNA sequence: TGTGCCAGCAGCTTTAGGGAACACACTGAAGCTTTCTTT.

The chain couples TRBV6-1 to TRBJ1-5; tentatively, D is TRBD1 (5 bases). This CDR3 comprises 15 residues. V was clipped by 0 bases and J by 10 bases, with 16 bases between them. Germline V gives CDR1 MNHNS, CDR2 SASEGT. The CDR3 loop is CASSEAGQGGRPQHF. CDR3 nucleotides: TGTGCCAGCAGTGAAGCAGGGCAGGGAGGTCGCCCCCAGCATTTT.

The CDR3 here is CASSRDRVGNTIYF. In DNA, the CDR3 is TGTGCCAGCAGTAGGGACAGGGTTGGAAACACCATATATTTT. The chain has TRBV28 and TRBJ1-3; 9 bases align to TRBD1. CDR3 length: 14 residues. Germline CDR1 is MDHEN and CDR2 is SYDVKM. V was clipped by 5 bases and J by 3 bases; unmatched bases: 2.

Worth noting for this clone: The same CDR3 is also encoded by other DNA sequences in this sample. The chain has TRBV28 and TRBJ1-6; D unclear. V gave up 3 bases and J gave up 0 bases, with 6 bases separating them. The germline V gene has CDR1 MDHEN and CDR2 SYDVKM. There are 15 residues in the CDR3. CDR3 coding DNA: TGTGCCAGCAGTTTGGGTGGCTCCTATAATTCACCCCTCCACTTT. Translation: CASSLGGSYNSPLHF.

Regarding this clone: In the same sample, other DNA sequences code for this CDR3. The chain is built from TRBV7-9 and TRBJ2-7; 11 bases fit TRBD2. V was pared by 2 bases and J by 2 bases, with 2 bases of the junction left unmatched. Germline CDR1 and CDR2: SEHNR and FQNEAQ (reference sequence). CDR3 size: 15 residues. DNA for the CDR3: TGTGCCAGCAGCTTACTAGCGGGAGGCCCCTACGAGCAGTACTTC. This translates into CASSLLAGGPYEQYF.

This clone was counted only a few times. The chain links TRBV29-1 to TRBJ1-5; D is undetermined. The CDR3 spans 11 residues. CDR1 SQVTM and CDR2 ANQGSEA come from the germline V gene. V gave up 4 bases and J gave up 9 bases, with 10 bases separating them. This CDR3 is CSVADGGPQHF. The CDR3 bases are TGCAGCGTTGCGGACGGCGGGCCCCAGCATTTT.

The rearrangement joins TRBV10-1 to TRBJ1-3, with unresolved D. V lost 2 bases and J lost 0, with 8 bases in between. The CDR3 spans 15 residues. Per germline, CDR1 WNHNN and CDR2 SYGVQD (reference sequence). Here the CDR3 reads CASSERARSGNTIYF. DNA of the CDR3: TGCGCCAGCAGTGAGCGGGCCCGCTCTGGAAACACCATATATTTT.

The chain has TRBV5-3 and TRBJ1-5; D is unclear. TRBV5-3 is given ORF status, its function remaining uncertain. This CDR3 spans 13 amino acids. V was pared by 9 bases and J by 7 bases, with 17 bases between. CDR3 residues: CATPLPGDQPQHF. The DNA for the CDR3 is TGTGCCACCCCCCTCCCCGGCGACCAGCCCCAGCATTTT.

The V and J genes are TRBV9 and TRBJ2-2, with D possibly being TRBD2 (6 bases). Trimming left V 3 bases short and J 7 bases short, with 13 bases between. The CDR3 is 14 amino acids. CDR1 is SGDLS, CDR2 YYNGEE, per germline. CDR3 loop: CASSGLGSGGELFF. The CDR3 nucleotides read TGTGCCAGCAGCGGACTAGGGAGCGGCGGGGAGCTGTTTTTT.

The rearrangement joins TRBV7-9 to TRBJ2-5, with a tentative D call TRBD2 (5 bases). Trimming shortened V by 4 bases and J by 3 bases, and 18 bases separated the two germline ends. This CDR3 has 16 amino acids. Germline V gene data show CDR1 as SEHNR and CDR2 as FQNEAQ (reference sequence). CDR3 nucleotides: TGTGCCAGCAGCTACCTCCCGGGATTTCAGAAAGAGACCCAGTACTTC. It encodes CASSYLPGFQKETQYF.

CDR3 sequence: CASRPDTGRGNTIYF. CDR3 coding DNA: TGCGCCAGCAGACCAGACACCGGCCGAGGAAACACCATATATTTT. The V and J genes are TRBV5-1 and TRBJ1-3, with D unresolved. Germline CDR1 and CDR2: SGHRS and YFSETQ. This CDR3 has 15 amino acids. The V end lost 5 bases, the J end lost 4 bases, and 16 bases lay between the germline ends.